Below, 13 T cell receptor beta chains from the same sample are listed, as sequenced in a study of blood T cell repertoires in COVID-19. The protocol was immunoSEQ multiplex PCR, while the TCRdb copy is restricted to in-frame clones and leaves out a portion. The data hold 30,000 or so clones, with roughly four fifths observed a single time. Sequenced sample: peripheral blood. The receptors derive from a man older than 75 with active or convalescent COVID-19.

V gene TRBV6-1 combines with J gene TRBJ2-7; TRBD1 might be the D (6 bases). The CDR3 is 14 amino acids. The V and J ends lost 1 base and 4 bases respectively, with 11 bases between them. Germline CDR1 MNHNS, CDR2 SASEGT. CDR3 bases: TGTGCCAGCAGTGAAGGAGGGGGTGGATACGAGCAGTACTTC. Translated, it gives CASSEGGGGYEQYF.

This clone was counted once. The V gene is TRBV5-1, the J gene TRBJ2-5, with D unresolved. The germline V and J ends were trimmed by 0 bases and 4 bases, with 7 bases remaining between them. CDR1 is SGHRS and CDR2 is YFSETQ in the germline V gene. The CDR3 spans 13 residues. CDR3 amino acids: CASSLEAAETQYF. For the CDR3, the DNA is TGCGCCAGCAGCTTGGAGGCGGCAGAGACCCAGTACTTC.

The count of this clone is one. The chain is built from TRBV18 and TRBJ2-7; 8 bases agree with TRBD1. V shed 0 bases and J 3 bases; nucleotides not matched to a gene: 4. From germline, CDR1 is KGHSH and CDR2 LQKENI. The CDR3 consists of 15 residues. The CDR3, as DNA: TGTGCCAGCTCACCACCAGCAGGGGGCTTCTACGAGCAGTACTTC. Its protein product is CASSPPAGGFYEQYF.

The chain is built from TRBV28 and TRBJ2-7, with 8 positions matching TRBD1. Trimming cost V 8 bases and J 4 bases; bases outside gene matches: 4. The germline CDR1 and CDR2 sequences are MDHEN and SYDVKM. The CDR3 covers 12 residues. The CDR3 DNA sequence: TGTGCCAGCTGTGGACAGGGTTACGAGCAGTACTTC. Translating gives CASCGQGYEQYF.

The chain links TRBV4-3 to TRBJ1-6; a possible D gene is TRBD1 (6 bases). Germline V gene lookup returns CDR1 LGHNA and CDR2 YSLEER. V was trimmed by 2 bases and J by 8 bases, leaving 19 bases between them. CDR3 length: 17 residues. The CDR3, as DNA: TGCGCCAGCAGCCAATCAGGGGCCCCAGATGCGCATTCACCCCTCCACTTT. It encodes CASSQSGAPDAHSPLHF.

This chain joins TRBV7-2 and TRBJ2-7, with a possible D match to TRBD1 (5 bases). V was pared by 1 base and J by 5 bases, with 12 bases between. The CDR3 contains 14 residues. The germline gives CDR1 SGHTA, CDR2 FQGNSA. CDR3 bases: TGTGCCAGCAGCTTAGGTTACAGGTCCCACGAGCAGTACTTC. Translating gives CASSLGYRSHEQYF.

The chain uses TRBV7-2 and TRBJ2-1; D is possibly TRBD2 (6 bases). This CDR3 is built from 17 residues. In germline, CDR1 is SGHTA, CDR2 FQGNSA. V lost 2 bases and J 10 bases, leaving 24 bases between the germline ends. CDR3 sequence reads: CASSLSGTSRRLNEQFF. Here the CDR3 DNA reads TGTGCCAGCAGCTTATCTGGCACTAGCCGCCGTCTTAACGAGCAGTTCTTC.

The chain is built from TRBV4-1 and TRBJ2-1; no firm D call. Per the germline V gene, CDR1 is MGHRA and CDR2 is YSYEKL. The CDR3 length is 16 residues. Trimming pared 0 bases from V and 0 bases from J, leaving 9 bases between. The CDR3: CASSQDLTSSYNEQFF. Written as DNA, the CDR3 is TGCGCCAGCAGCCAAGATCTTACGAGCTCCTACAATGAGCAGTTCTTC.

The V call is TRBV3-1 (or the pseudogene TRBV3-2), the J call TRBJ2-1, with TRBD2 matching 12 bases. CDR1 is LGHDT and CDR2 is YNNKEL in the germline V gene (reference sequence). There are 14 residues in the CDR3. Trimming took 4 bases from V and 8 from J; bases not matched to a gene: 3. The CDR3: CASSLGTSGHEQFF. CDR3 DNA sequence: TGTGCCAGCAGCCTCGGGACTAGCGGGCATGAGCAGTTCTTC.

In this sample, this clone turned up once. V and J are TRBV11-2 and TRBJ2-3; possibly TRBD1 for D (6 bases). The CDR3 spans 14 residues. Trimming removed 5 bases from V and 3 bases from J, with 12 bases in between. From germline, CDR1 is SGHAT and CDR2 FQNNGV. The DNA of the CDR3 is TGTGCCAGCAGCCCGAGGGGGACAACAGATACGCAGTATTTT. The encoded protein is CASSPRGTTDTQYF. Full variable domain (missing parts from reference TRBV11-2 and TRBJ2-3): EAGVAQSPRYKIIEKRQSVAFWCNPISGHATLYWYQQILGQGPKLLIQFQNNGVVDDSQLPKDRFSAERLKGVDSTLKIQPAKLEDSAVYLCASSPRGTTDTQYFGPGTRLTVL.

This clone appeared once. This rearrangement joins TRBV30 to TRBJ1-1; 8 positions agree with TRBD1. Germline-derived CDR1 and CDR2 are GTSNPN and SVGIG (reference sequence). The CDR3 has 13 amino acids. V dropped 4 bases and J dropped 5; count of bases not matched to a gene: 6. In DNA, the CDR3 is TGTGCCTGGAACAGAGACAGGGGAACTGAAGCTTTCTTT. This codes for CAWNRDRGTEAFF.

CDR3 nucleotide sequence: TGCGCCAGCAGCTTCATAGCTGGTTACGAGCAGTACTTC. This sequence encodes CASSFIAGYEQYF. The chain combines TRBV5-1 with TRBJ2-7; D is ambiguous. The CDR3 covers 13 residues. Trimming took off 2 bases at V and 4 bases at J, with 10 bases between the two ends. Germline CDR1 and CDR2: SGHRS and YFSETQ.

The rearrangement uses TRBV19 and TRBJ1-4; 12 nucleotides align to TRBD1. This CDR3 has 17 residues. Germline assignment: CDR1 LNHDA and CDR2 SQIVND (reference sequence). Trimming cost V 5 bases and J 8 bases; bases outside gene matches: 12. CDR3 nucleotide sequence: TGTGCCAGTAGTCTCCGGGACAGGGGGCAGCCTTGGGAAAAACTGTTTTTT. Its protein is CASSLRDRGQPWEKLFF.